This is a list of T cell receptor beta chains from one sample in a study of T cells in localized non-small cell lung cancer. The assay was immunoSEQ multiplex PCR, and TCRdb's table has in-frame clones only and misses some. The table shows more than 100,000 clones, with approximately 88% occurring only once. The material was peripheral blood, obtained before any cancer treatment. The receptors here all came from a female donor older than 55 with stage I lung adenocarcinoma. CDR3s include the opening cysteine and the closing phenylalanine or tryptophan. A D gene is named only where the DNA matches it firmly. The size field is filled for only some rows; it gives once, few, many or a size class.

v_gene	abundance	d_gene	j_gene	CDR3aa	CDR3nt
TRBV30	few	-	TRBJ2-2	CAWSSIGRTGELFF	TGTGCCTGGAGTAGCATCGGGAGAACCGGGGAGCTGTTTTTT
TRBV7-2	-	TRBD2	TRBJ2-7	CASNLAGASISREQYF	TGTGCCAGCAACTTAGCGGGAGCCTCTATATCCCGCGAGCAGTACTTC
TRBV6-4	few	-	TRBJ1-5	CASSDQGWDSNQPQHF	TGTGCCAGCAGTGACCAGGGATGGGATAGCAATCAGCCCCAGCATTTT
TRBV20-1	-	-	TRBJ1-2	CSADSLYGYTF	TGCAGTGCTGACAGTCTCTATGGCTACACCTTC
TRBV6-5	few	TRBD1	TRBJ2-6	CASSYSTGAGANVLTF	TGTGCCAGCAGTTACTCGACAGGGGCTGGGGCCAACGTCCTGACTTTC
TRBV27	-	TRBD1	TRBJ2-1	CASSQGQGANNEQFF	TGTGCCAGCAGCCAGGGACAGGGGGCAAACAATGAGCAGTTCTTC
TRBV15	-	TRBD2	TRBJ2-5	CATSRGLAGAERQETQYF	TGTGCCACCAGCAGAGGACTAGCGGGAGCAGAGCGGCAAGAGACCCAGTACTTC
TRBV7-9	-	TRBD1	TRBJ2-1	CASRGTGNNEQFF	TGTGCCAGCAGGGGGACAGGGAACAATGAGCAGTTCTTC
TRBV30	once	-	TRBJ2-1	CAWTPDLSSYNEQFF	TGTGCCTGGACTCCGGACTTGAGCTCCTACAATGAGCAGTTCTTC
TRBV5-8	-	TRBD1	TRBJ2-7	CASSSGTGSYEQYF	TGTGCCAGCAGCTCAGGGACAGGGTCCTACGAGCAGTACTTC
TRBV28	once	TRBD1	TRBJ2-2	CASSSPGQGAGELFF	TGTGCCAGCAGTTCCCCGGGACAGGGGGCCGGGGAGCTGTTTTTT
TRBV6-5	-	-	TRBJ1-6	CASSYQTGARSPLHF	TGTGCCAGCAGTTACCAGACAGGCGCGAGGTCACCCCTCCACTTT
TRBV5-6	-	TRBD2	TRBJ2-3	CASRGLAGWGDTQYF	TGTGCCAGCAGGGGACTAGCGGGGTGGGGAGATACGCAGTATTTT
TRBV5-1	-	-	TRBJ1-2	CASSLEGPYGYTF	TGCGCCAGCAGCTTGGAGGGGCCTTATGGCTACACCTTC
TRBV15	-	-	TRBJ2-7	CATSRDQGFEQYF	TGTGCCACCAGCAGAGATCAGGGTTTCGAGCAGTACTTC
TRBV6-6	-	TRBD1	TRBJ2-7	CASSYVDREVINEQYF	TGTGCCAGCAGTTACGTCGACAGGGAAGTCATCAACGAGCAGTACTTC
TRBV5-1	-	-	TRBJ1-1	CASSLKLGGTEAFF	TGCGCCAGCAGCTTGAAGTTGGGGGGCACTGAAGCTTTCTTT